This TCR beta chain emerged from a study of T-cell memory formation after mild COVID-19. J lost 11 bases, V lost 4 bases, and 6 bases had no gene match. The germline V gene has CDR1 SGHRS and CDR2 YFSETQ. The length of the CDR3 is 13 residues. TCRdb fed the 5' RACE reads into MiXCR, producing one record per CDR3 protein. The table shows fewer than 600,000 distinct CDR3 sequences, with less than 25% occurring only once. The genes are TRBV5-1 and TRBJ1-1, with 12 bases identical to TRBD1. The receptor's source is an adult woman who had mild COVID-19 (a few samples of this study predate the infection). Cell type and time point are not known. Sequencing was done on a sample of PBMCs or a T cell subset sorted from them (not recorded which). CDR3 residues: CASSRGQGARAFF. As DNA, the CDR3 is TGCGCCAGCAGCCGGGGACAGGGGGCGAGGGCTTTCTTT.